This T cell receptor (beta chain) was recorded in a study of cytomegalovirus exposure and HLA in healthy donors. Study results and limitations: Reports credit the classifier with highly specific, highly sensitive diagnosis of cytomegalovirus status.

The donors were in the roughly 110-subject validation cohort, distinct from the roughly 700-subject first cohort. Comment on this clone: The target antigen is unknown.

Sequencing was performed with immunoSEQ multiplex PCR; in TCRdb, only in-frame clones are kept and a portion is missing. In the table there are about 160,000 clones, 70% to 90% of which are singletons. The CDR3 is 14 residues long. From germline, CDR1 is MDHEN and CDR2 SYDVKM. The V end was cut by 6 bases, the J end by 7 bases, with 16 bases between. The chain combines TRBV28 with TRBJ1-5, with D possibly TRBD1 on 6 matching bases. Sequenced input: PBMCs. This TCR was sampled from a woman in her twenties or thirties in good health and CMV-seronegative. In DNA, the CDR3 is TGTGCCAGCAGCTTCCGAGGGGGGGTCCAGCCCCAGCATTTT. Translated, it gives CASSFRGGVQPQHF.